The present T cell receptor beta chain was sequenced within a study of type 1 and type 2 diabetes patients. The V end was cut by 7 bases, the J end by 3 bases, with 16 bases between. This CDR3 contains 14 residues. Amplification started from genomic DNA. The TCR beta CDR3 region was amplified using 30 forward and 13 reverse primers. In TCRdb, the multiplex PCR reads were re-called with MiXCR into one record per CDR3 protein. The table has 250,000 to 300,000 distinct CDR3 sequences, 40% to 50% seen once. Sequenced: peripheral blood mononuclear cells (PBMCs). The TCR was taken from a man aged 18 to 30 with type 2 diabetes. The chain employs TRBV12-3 or TRBV12-4 and TRBJ2-7, with D perhaps matching TRBD2 (6 bases). This CDR3 is CASKVRSGGYEQYF. The CDR3 DNA reads as TGTGCCAGCAAGGTCAGGTCCGGGGGCTACGAGCAGTACTTC.